These T cell receptor beta chains were read from a single sample in a study of T cell repertoires in cytomegalovirus infection. TCRdb re-analysed the reads in MiXCR, keeping a single row per CDR3 protein. The profile shows under 300,000 distinct CDR3 sequences, approximately 13% of them singletons. Sequencing was done on a sample of PBMCs. All receptors derive from a human donor in good health (CMV status not recorded). Some clones in this sample may be carry-over from other donors' samples. Both conserved end residues are trimmed from each CDR3. Part of the rows lack a size; the others show once, few, many or a class for expanded clones.

CDR3aa	v_gene	abundance	j_gene
ASSRGDRGRRNTEAF	TRBV28	many	TRBJ1-1
ASRLDREVQPQH	TRBV6-6	few	TRBJ1-5
SARDGSGWKQY	TRBV20-1	few	TRBJ2-7
ASSLARRGSGNTIY	TRBV7-2	many	TRBJ1-3
ASRMLGRAMDEQF	TRBV7-2	many	TRBJ2-1
ASSLGGEVQPQH	TRBV7-2	few	TRBJ1-5
ASSVTSANEQF	TRBV11-3	many	TRBJ2-1
ASSVGTGRRAF	TRBV7-2	many	TRBJ1-1
ASCLGGVNTEAF	TRBV7-2	many	TRBJ1-1
ASSYGTSGHNEQF	TRBV4-2	NA	TRBJ2-1
SVWKDGGNSPLH	TRBV29-1	many	TRBJ1-6
ASSPGGSRDTQY	TRBV5-1	many	TRBJ2-3
ASTPRGGALSGELF	TRBV7-2	few	TRBJ2-2
ASSFIGRHEQY	TRBV7-8	many	TRBJ2-7
ASSLGDSSYGYT	TRBV7-8	many	TRBJ1-2
ASSFGLAGSYEQY	TRBV7-2	many	TRBJ2-7
ATEHTGAHGYT	TRBV6-2/TRBV6-3	many	TRBJ1-2
ASSQDSAGTNIQY	TRBV3-1	few	TRBJ2-4
ASSPRGVGTQY	TRBV2	few	TRBJ2-3
ASSLSTPGGLYEQY	TRBV27	many	TRBJ2-7
ASSLLVGGSPLH	TRBV11-1	many	TRBJ1-6
ASSYIDRAAYEQY	TRBV5-6	many	TRBJ2-7
ASSPLLAVGGYEQY	TRBV6-2/TRBV6-3	NA	TRBJ2-7
ASSLGDRALAGEGEQF	TRBV7-9	NA	TRBJ2-1
ASRPGTGVEQY	TRBV5-1	few	TRBJ2-7
ASSRGRIAKNIQY	TRBV7-2	many	TRBJ2-4
ASSPDSSTDTQY	TRBV4-2	NA	TRBJ2-3
ASSLLQGGGEQY	TRBV6-5	once	TRBJ2-7